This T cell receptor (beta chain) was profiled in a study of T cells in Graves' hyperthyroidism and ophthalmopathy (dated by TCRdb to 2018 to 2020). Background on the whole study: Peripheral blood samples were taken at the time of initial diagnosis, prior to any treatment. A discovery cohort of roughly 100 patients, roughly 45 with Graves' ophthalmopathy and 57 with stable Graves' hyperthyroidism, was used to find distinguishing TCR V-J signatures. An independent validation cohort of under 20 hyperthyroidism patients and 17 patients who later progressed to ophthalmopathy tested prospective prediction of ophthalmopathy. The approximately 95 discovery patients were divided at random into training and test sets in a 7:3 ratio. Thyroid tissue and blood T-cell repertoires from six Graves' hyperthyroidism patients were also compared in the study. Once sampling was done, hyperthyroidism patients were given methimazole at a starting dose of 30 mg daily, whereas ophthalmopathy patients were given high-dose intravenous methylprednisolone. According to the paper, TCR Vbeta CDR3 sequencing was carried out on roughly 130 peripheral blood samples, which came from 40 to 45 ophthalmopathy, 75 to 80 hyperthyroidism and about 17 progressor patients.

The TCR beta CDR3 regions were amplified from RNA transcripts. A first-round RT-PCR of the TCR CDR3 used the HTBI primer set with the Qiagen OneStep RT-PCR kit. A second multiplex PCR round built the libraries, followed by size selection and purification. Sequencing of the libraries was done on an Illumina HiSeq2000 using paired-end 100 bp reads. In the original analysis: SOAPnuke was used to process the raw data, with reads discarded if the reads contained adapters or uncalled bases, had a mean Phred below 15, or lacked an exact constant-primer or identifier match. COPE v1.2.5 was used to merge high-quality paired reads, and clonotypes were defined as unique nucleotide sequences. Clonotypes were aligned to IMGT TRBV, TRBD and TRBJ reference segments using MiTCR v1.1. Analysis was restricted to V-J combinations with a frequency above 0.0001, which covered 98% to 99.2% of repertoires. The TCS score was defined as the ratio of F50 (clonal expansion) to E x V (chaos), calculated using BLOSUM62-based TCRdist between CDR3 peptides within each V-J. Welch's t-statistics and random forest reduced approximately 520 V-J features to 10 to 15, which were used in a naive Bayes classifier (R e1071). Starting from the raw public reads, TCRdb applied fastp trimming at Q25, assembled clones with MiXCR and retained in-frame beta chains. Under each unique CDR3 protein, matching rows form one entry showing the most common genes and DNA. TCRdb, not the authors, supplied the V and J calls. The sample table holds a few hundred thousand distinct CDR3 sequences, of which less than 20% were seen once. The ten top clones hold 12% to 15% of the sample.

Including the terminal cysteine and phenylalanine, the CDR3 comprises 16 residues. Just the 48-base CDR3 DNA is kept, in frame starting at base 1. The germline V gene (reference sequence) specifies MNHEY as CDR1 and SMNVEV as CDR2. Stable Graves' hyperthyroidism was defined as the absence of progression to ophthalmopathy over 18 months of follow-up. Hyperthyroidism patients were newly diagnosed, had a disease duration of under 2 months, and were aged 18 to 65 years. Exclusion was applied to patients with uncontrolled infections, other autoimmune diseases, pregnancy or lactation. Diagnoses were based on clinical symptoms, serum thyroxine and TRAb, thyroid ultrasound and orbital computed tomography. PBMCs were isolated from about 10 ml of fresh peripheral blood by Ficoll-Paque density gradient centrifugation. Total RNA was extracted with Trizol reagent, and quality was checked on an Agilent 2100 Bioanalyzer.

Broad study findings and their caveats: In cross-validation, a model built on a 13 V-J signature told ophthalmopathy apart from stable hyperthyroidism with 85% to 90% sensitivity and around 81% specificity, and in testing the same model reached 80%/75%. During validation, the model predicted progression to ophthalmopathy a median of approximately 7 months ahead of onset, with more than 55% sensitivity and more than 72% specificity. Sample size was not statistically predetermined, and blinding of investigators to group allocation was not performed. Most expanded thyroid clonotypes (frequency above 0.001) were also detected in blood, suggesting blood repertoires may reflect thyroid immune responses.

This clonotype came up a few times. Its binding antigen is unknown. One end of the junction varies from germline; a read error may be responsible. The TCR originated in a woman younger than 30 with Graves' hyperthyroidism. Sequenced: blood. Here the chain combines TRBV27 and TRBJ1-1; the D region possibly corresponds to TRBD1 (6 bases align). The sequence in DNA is TGTGCCAGCAGTTTATCAGGGGGAGGAGTGAACACTGAAGCTTCCTTT. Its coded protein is CASSLSGGGVNTEASF.